The 18 T cell receptor beta chains below come from one sample, sequenced in a study of shared clonotypes between healthy human individuals. Data came from immunoSEQ multiplex PCR; TCRdb stores just in-frame clones and leaves some out. The sample has around 440,000 clones, roughly 80% seen once; the top ten hold about 12%. What was sequenced was PBMCs. All receptors derive from a woman aged 40 to 50 in good health. Some clones in this sample may be carry-over from other donors' samples.

J is TRBJ1-3 and V is TRBV7-3; TRBD1 matches 7 bases. The better agreement between TRBJ2-2 and the DNA end casts doubt on the J call. Germline CDR1 is SGHTA and CDR2 is FQGTGA. This CDR3 has 15 residues. CDR3 sequence reads: CASSLGDRNTGELFF. In nucleotides, the CDR3 is TGTGCCAGCAGCTTAGGGGACAGAAACACCGGGGAGCTGTTTTTT.

The rearrangement uses TRBV7-9 and TRBJ2-7; D might be TRBD1 (5 bases). Trimming pared 1 base from V and 0 bases from J, leaving 7 bases between. The germline V gene has CDR1 SEHNR and CDR2 FQNEAQ (reference sequence). CDR3 length: 14 amino acids. CDR3 in amino acids: CASSLDRSSYEQYF. CDR3 DNA sequence: TGTGCCAGCAGCTTAGACAGGAGCTCCTACGAGCAGTACTTC.

The chain recombines TRBV9 with TRBJ2-5, with TRBD2 matching 12 bases. CDR1 and CDR2 from the germline V gene are SGDLS and YYNGEE. The CDR3 length is 19 residues. V lost 4 bases, J lost 1 base, and 14 bases stayed unmatched. CDR3 nucleotides: TGTGCCAGCAGCTTAGGTGGGCGGACTAGCGGGGTTGTCCAAGAGACCCAGTACTTC. Amino acids: CASSLGGRTSGVVQETQYF.

The chain links TRBV6-1 to TRBJ2-7, with 10 bases identical to TRBD1. The V gene end was trimmed by 5 bases and the J gene end by 3 bases; junction bases not matched to a gene: 4. The CDR3 is made up of 14 amino acids. CDR1 and CDR2 (germline): MNHNS, SASEGT. The CDR3: CASSSRTGGYEQYF. CDR3 nucleotides: TGTGCCAGCAGTTCAAGGACAGGGGGCTACGAGCAGTACTTC.

The chain carries TRBV10-3 and TRBJ1-2; 7 bases align to TRBD1. This CDR3 has 15 amino acids. V lost 0 bases to trimming and J lost 4 bases; unmatched junction nucleotides: 5. Germline CDR1 and CDR2: ENHRY and SYGVKD. The CDR3 coding sequence is TGTGCCATCAGTGAGTCACCGGGACAGAGCTATGGCTACACCTTC. As protein: CAISESPGQSYGYTF.

The chain joins TRBV2 to TRBJ1-1, with D hard to call. The CDR3 is 13 amino acids. In germline, CDR1 is SNHLY, CDR2 FYNNEI. V was clipped by 6 bases and J by 0 bases, with 8 bases between them. The CDR3 nucleotides read TGTGCCAGCAGGTACAGCTTGAACACTGAAGCTTTCTTT. Its protein is CASRYSLNTEAFF.

The rearrangement links TRBV28 to TRBJ2-7, with 8 positions matching TRBD2. V gave up 10 bases and J gave up 4 bases; unmatched junction bases: 12. Germline values: CDR1 MDHEN, CDR2 SYDVKM. The CDR3 sequence is 14 residues long. The CDR3 is CATRKREGLYEQYF. As DNA, the CDR3 is TGTGCCACCCGTAAACGGGAGGGCCTGTACGAGCAGTACTTC.

Concerning this clone itself: This likely comes from a read error, as the CDR3 has no conserved phenylalanine or tryptophan at its end. The V gene is TRBV30, the J gene TRBJ2-7; a possible D gene is TRBD1 (5 bases). Deletions cut 2 bases from V and 5 bases from J, with 10 bases between. The length of the CDR3 is 12 residues. The germline gives CDR1 GTSNPN, CDR2 SVGIG (reference sequence). This CDR3 is CAWSPRVNEQYP. The CDR3, as DNA: TGTGCCTGGAGTCCCAGGGTCAACGAGCAGTACCCC.

The chain uses TRBV23-1 and TRBJ2-7; TRBD2 matches 9 bases. TRBV23-1 is placed among ORFs of uncertain function. Losses at the gene ends were 2 bases for V and 5 bases for J; bases not matched to a gene: 4. The CDR3 is 14 residues long. The CDR3 DNA reads TGCGCCAGCAGTCAAGGTAGCGGGAGCGACGAGCAGTACTTC. This encodes CASSQGSGSDEQYF.

The chain recombines TRBV2 with TRBJ2-7, with D maybe TRBD2 (6 bases). The V and J ends lost 6 bases and 2 bases respectively, with 14 bases between them. This CDR3 contains 14 residues. Germline V gives CDR1 SNHLY, CDR2 FYNNEI. CDR3 loop: CASSAGLKTYEQYF. The CDR3 DNA is TGTGCCAGCAGCGCGGGACTTAAAACCTACGAGCAGTACTTC.

The chain links TRBV30 to TRBJ2-3, with a weak D call TRBD2 (5 bases). Germline CDR1 GTSNPN, CDR2 SVGIG (reference sequence). There are 17 residues in the CDR3. The V end lost 3 bases, the J end lost 1 base, and 20 bases lay between the germline ends. The DNA of the CDR3 is TGTGCCTGGAGCCCCGCCCGCTTAGCGTTGGGCACAGATACGCAGTATTTT. It is translated as CAWSPARLALGTDTQYF.

The CDR3 bases are TGTGCCAGCAGCCTGCGACGGGACCTTGCAACTAATGAAAAACTGTTTTTT. It codes for CASSLRRDLATNEKLFF. V is TRBV5-6 and J is TRBJ1-4, with D possibly TRBD1 on 5 matching bases. With 4 bases removed from V and 0 bases from J, the gap between germline ends came to 16 bases. Germline lookup yields CDR1 SGHDT and CDR2 YYEEEE. This CDR3 is 17 amino acids long.

V usage is TRBV2 and J usage is TRBJ2-1, with 11 bases that match TRBD2. Germline trimming cut 6 bases from V and 10 bases from J; bases unmatched to any gene: 8. Germline CDR1 is SNHLY and CDR2 is FYNNEI. This CDR3 comprises 14 residues. The CDR3 sequence: CASRPGTSGGEQFF. Here the CDR3 DNA reads TGTGCCAGCAGACCCGGGACTAGCGGCGGCGAGCAGTTCTTC.

V and J are TRBV10-1 and TRBJ2-5; perhaps TRBD2 as D (5 bases). Trimming cost V 0 bases and J 5 bases, with 10 bases left between them. Germline V CDR1 and CDR2: WNHNN, SYGVQD (reference sequence). This CDR3 has 14 amino acids. DNA of the CDR3: TGCGCCAGCAGTGAGTCGAGAGGGTCTGAGACCCAGTACTTC. Its translation is CASSESRGSETQYF.

J is TRBJ1-1 and V is TRBV27; perhaps TRBD1 as D (5 bases). Germline CDR1 reads MNHEY; CDR2 reads SMNVEV (reference sequence). Trimming left V 4 bases short and J 4 bases short, with 19 bases between. The CDR3 spans 16 residues. CDR3 residues: CASSSRRDPGITEAFF. The CDR3 bases are TGTGCCAGCAGTTCCCGACGGGACCCGGGGATCACTGAAGCTTTCTTT.

The chain recombines TRBV27 with TRBJ2-5, with TRBD2 identical over 16 bases. Germline V gives CDR1 MNHEY, CDR2 SMNVEV (reference sequence). This CDR3 comprises 17 residues. V was clipped by 5 bases and J by 7 bases; unmatched bases: 10. The CDR3 DNA reads TGTGCCAGCAGTCCCCCGGGACTAGCGGGAGGGCCTCGGACCCAGTACTTC. It translates to CASSPPGLAGGPRTQYF.

This sequence joins TRBV7-3 and TRBJ2-6; D unclear. Germline-derived CDR1 and CDR2 are SGHTA and FQGTGA. The CDR3 covers 14 residues. Trimming stripped 5 bases from V and 4 bases from J, with 9 bases between. The CDR3 DNA reads as TGTGCCAGCAGCCAAATCTCCGGGGCCAACGTCCTGACTTTC. Amino acids: CASSQISGANVLTF.

This rearrangement joins TRBV5-6 to TRBJ2-1; TRBD2 aligns across 10 bases. J was trimmed by 5 bases and V by 2 bases; bases with no gene match: 7. This CDR3 spans 16 amino acids. Germline assignment: CDR1 SGHDT and CDR2 YYEEEE. CDR3 bases: TGTGCCAGCAGCTTTGGCGAGCGGGAGGGCCACAATGAGCAGTTCTTC. As protein: CASSFGEREGHNEQFF.